Each of the 5 T cell receptor beta chains below was sequenced from the same sample in a study of shared clonotypes between healthy human individuals. TCRdb's copy holds only in-frame clones and misses some; the assay was immunoSEQ multiplex PCR. Altogether 2 million to 2.5 million clones are present, 90% to 97% being singletons, with the ten largest covering 0.1% to 0.15%. Sequencing was done on a sample of naive CD4+ T cells sorted from blood. The sample's subset: CD45RA+ positively selected. These receptors were collected from a man aged 18 to 35 in good health.

V gene TRBV7-2 combines with J gene TRBJ2-5; D unresolved. V shed 5 bases and J shed 1 base, with 11 bases lying between them. This CDR3 is 14 amino acids long. The germline V gene encodes CDR1 SGHTA and CDR2 FQGNSA. This CDR3 is CASSQLIFQETQYF. The CDR3 DNA reads as TGTGCCAGCAGCCAACTAATCTTCCAAGAGACCCAGTACTTC.

The chain joins TRBV5-8 to TRBJ2-1; 7 bases line up with TRBD2. Germline trimming cut 3 bases from V and 2 bases from J; bases unmatched to any gene: 8. CDR1 and CDR2 (germline): SGHTS, YDEGEE. The CDR3 loop spans 16 amino acids. The CDR3 DNA reads as TGTGCCAGCAGCTATAGGACTAGTGCTACCTACAATGAGCAGTTCTTC. Protein: CASSYRTSATYNEQFF.

The count of this clone is one. The chain employs TRBV2 and TRBJ2-7; 9 nucleotides align to TRBD2. The V gene's germline CDR1 is SNHLY and CDR2 FYNNEI. Trimming cost V 4 bases and J 0 bases; bases outside gene matches: 16. This CDR3 has 19 residues. This chain's CDR3 is CASSGRLLAGDLSSYEQYF. In DNA form, the CDR3 reads TGTGCCAGCAGTGGCCGACTATTAGCGGGGGACCTCAGCTCCTACGAGCAGTACTTC.

The chain joins TRBV7-2 to TRBJ2-7; unclear D gene. Trimming left V 4 bases short and J 7 bases short, with 8 bases between. The CDR3 has 11 residues. Germline assignment: CDR1 SGHTA and CDR2 FQGNSA. CDR3 sequence (DNA): TGTGCCAGCAGCTCGCTTAGAGAGCAGTACTTC. It specifies CASSSLREQYF. The full variable domain, with the rest looked up from reference TRBV7-2 and TRBJ2-7, is GAGVSQSPSNKVTEKGKDVELRCDPISGHTALYWYRQSLGQGLEFLIYFQGNSAPDKSGLPSDRFSAERTGGSVSTLTIQRTQQEDSAVYLCASSSLREQYFGPGTRLTVT.

This chain uses TRBV7-8 with TRBJ2-7, with D tentatively TRBD1 (5 bases). Germline V CDR1 and CDR2: SGHVS, FQNEAQ. V shed 2 bases and J shed 12 bases, with 17 bases lying between them. This CDR3 spans 13 amino acids. CDR3 amino acids: CASSLPFSDSVYF. CDR3 in DNA: TGTGCCAGCAGCTTACCATTCTCAGACAGTGTGTACTTC.